Listed below are T cell receptor beta chains from one sample, sequenced in a study of blood T cells in healthy people across ages. TCRdb reprocessed the 5' RACE reads via MiXCR and lists one record per CDR3 protein. The sample includes around 800,000 distinct CDR3 sequences, 20% to 30% of them seen just once. The data were also submitted as part of a second study, on T cells of mothers and their children.

Sample: blood. Receptor source: a boy between 10 and 17 years old in good health. CDR3s leave out the opening cysteine and the closing phenylalanine or tryptophan. Each record gives: clone size, J gene, D gene, V gene, CDR3 protein. A D gene is named only where the DNA matches it firmly. Only some rows state a clone size, as once, few, many or a class for expanded clones.

abundance: NA
j_gene: TRBJ1-4
d_gene: TRBD1
v_gene: TRBV6-6
CDR3aa: ASVSGTGDEKLF

abundance: few
j_gene: TRBJ1-1
d_gene: NA
v_gene: TRBV12-3/TRBV12-4
CDR3aa: ASSLDINTEAF

abundance: few
j_gene: TRBJ2-3
d_gene: NA
v_gene: TRBV19
CDR3aa: ASSIDHPDTQY

abundance: few
j_gene: TRBJ2-7
d_gene: NA
v_gene: TRBV6-5
CDR3aa: ASSSPFQTSSYEQY

abundance: few
j_gene: TRBJ2-3
d_gene: TRBD2
v_gene: TRBV20-1
CDR3aa: SAMFGGTTDTQY

abundance: few
j_gene: TRBJ2-5
d_gene: TRBD1
v_gene: TRBV12-3/TRBV12-4
CDR3aa: ASSLRLNRGQTQY

abundance: NA
j_gene: TRBJ2-7
d_gene: TRBD2
v_gene: TRBV7-9
CDR3aa: ASSPPGLGYEQY

abundance: few
j_gene: TRBJ2-3
d_gene: TRBD1
v_gene: TRBV24-1
CDR3aa: ATSDPDRAGDTQY

abundance: NA
j_gene: TRBJ2-3
d_gene: TRBD2
v_gene: TRBV6-2/TRBV6-3
CDR3aa: ASSPSGGTMHTQY

abundance: few
j_gene: TRBJ2-5
d_gene: TRBD2
v_gene: TRBV9
CDR3aa: ASSVVGLAQETQY

abundance: few
j_gene: TRBJ2-6
d_gene: NA
v_gene: TRBV29-1
CDR3aa: SVGGGDGANVLT

abundance: many
j_gene: TRBJ2-5
d_gene: NA
v_gene: TRBV9
CDR3aa: ASSARDLGTQY

abundance: NA
j_gene: TRBJ2-1
d_gene: NA
v_gene: TRBV15
CDR3aa: ATSISDSNNEQF

abundance: few
j_gene: TRBJ2-3
d_gene: NA
v_gene: TRBV14
CDR3aa: ASSQATGGTDTQY

abundance: NA
j_gene: TRBJ2-7
d_gene: TRBD1
v_gene: TRBV27
CDR3aa: ASSTDRGLGEQY

abundance: NA
j_gene: TRBJ2-2
d_gene: NA
v_gene: TRBV28
CDR3aa: ASSPGTYTGELF

abundance: NA
j_gene: TRBJ2-1
d_gene: TRBD2
v_gene: TRBV5-1
CDR3aa: ASSILAGDYNEQF

abundance: few
j_gene: NA
d_gene: NA
v_gene: TRBV29-1
CDR3aa: SVGRGRGNYNEQF

abundance: NA
j_gene: NA
d_gene: NA
v_gene: TRBV20-1
CDR3aa: SARDLDNYEQY

abundance: once
j_gene: TRBJ2-1
d_gene: TRBD2
v_gene: TRBV7-6
CDR3aa: ASSTLLGRGGANEQF

abundance: NA
j_gene: TRBJ2-3
d_gene: NA
v_gene: TRBV29-1
CDR3aa: SVESGSTDTQY

abundance: NA
j_gene: TRBJ2-1
d_gene: NA
v_gene: TRBV5-5
CDR3aa: ASSLGSLYNEQF

abundance: few
j_gene: NA
d_gene: NA
v_gene: TRBV7-2
CDR3aa: ASSGPFEQY

abundance: NA
j_gene: TRBJ2-7
d_gene: TRBD2
v_gene: TRBV20-1
CDR3aa: SAMSSSGSVEQY